The source of this T cell receptor (beta chain) is a study of blood T cell repertoires in COVID-19. Study at large: The study drew acute and convalescent COVID-19 samples from the United States, Italy and Spain.

In germline, CDR1 is KGHDR, CDR2 SFDVKD. V was clipped by 3 bases and J by 7 bases, with 6 bases between them. There are 12 residues in the CDR3. Original handling: Using reference gene primer amplification, nucleated cell counts were estimated. The protocol was immunoSEQ multiplex PCR, while the TCRdb copy is restricted to in-frame clones and leaves out a portion. The V and J calls and clone size are taken from that table; D and trimming were inferred from the DNA. The table shows roughly 260,000 clones, with 87% occurring only once. The specimen was peripheral blood. The chain is built from TRBV24-1 and TRBJ1-5; unclear D gene. The sequence derives from a woman between 50 and 59 years old with acute or convalescent COVID-19. The CDR3 region has the DNA TGTGCCACCAGTGATATACAGCAGCCCCAGCATTTT. This codes for CATSDIQQPQHF.